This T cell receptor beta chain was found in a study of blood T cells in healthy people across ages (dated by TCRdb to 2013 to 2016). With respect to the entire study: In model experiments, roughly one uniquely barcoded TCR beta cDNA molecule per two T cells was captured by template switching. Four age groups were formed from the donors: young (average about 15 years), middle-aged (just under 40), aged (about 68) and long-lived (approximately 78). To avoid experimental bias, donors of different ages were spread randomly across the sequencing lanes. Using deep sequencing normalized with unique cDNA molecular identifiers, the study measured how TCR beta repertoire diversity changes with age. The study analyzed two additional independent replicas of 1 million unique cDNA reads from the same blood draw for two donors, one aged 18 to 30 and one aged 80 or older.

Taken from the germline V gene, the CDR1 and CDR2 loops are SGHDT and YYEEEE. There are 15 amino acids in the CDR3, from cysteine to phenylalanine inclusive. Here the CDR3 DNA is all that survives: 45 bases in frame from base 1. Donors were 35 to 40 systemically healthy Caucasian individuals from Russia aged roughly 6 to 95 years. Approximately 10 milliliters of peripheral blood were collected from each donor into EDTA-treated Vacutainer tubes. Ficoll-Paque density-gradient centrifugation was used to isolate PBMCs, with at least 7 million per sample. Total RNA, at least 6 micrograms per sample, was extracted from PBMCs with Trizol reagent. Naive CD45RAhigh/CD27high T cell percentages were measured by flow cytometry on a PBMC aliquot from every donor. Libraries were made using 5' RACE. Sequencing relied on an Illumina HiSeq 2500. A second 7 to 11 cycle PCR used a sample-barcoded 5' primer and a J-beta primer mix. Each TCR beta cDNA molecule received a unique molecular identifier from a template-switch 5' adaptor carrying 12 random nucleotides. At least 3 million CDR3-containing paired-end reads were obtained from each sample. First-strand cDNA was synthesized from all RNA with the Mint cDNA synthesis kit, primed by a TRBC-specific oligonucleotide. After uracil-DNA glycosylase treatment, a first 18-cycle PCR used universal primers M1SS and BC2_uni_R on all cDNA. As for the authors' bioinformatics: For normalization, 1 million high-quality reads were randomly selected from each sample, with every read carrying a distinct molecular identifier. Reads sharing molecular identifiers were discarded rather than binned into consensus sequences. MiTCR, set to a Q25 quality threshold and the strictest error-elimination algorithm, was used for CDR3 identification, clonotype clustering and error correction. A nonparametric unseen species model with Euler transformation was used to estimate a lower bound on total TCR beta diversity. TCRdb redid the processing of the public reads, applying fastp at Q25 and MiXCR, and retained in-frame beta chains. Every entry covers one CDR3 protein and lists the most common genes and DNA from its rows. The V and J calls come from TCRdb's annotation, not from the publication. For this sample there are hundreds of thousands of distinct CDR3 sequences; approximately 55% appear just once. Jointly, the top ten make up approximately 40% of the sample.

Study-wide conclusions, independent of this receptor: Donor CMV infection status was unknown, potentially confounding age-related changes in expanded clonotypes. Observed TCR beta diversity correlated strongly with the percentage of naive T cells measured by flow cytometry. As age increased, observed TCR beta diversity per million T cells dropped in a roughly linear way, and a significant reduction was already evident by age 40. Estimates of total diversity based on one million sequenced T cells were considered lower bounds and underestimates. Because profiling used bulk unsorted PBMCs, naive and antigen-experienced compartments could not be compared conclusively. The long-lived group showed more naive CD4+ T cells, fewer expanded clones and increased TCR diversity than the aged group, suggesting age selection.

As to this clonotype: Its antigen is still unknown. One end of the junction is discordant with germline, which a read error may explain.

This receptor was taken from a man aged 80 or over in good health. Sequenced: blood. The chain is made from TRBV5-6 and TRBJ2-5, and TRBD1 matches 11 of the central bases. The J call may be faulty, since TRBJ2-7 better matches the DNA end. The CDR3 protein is CAGSLGGQGGYEQYF. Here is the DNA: TGTGCCGGCAGCTTGGGGGGACAGGGGGGCTACGAGCAGTACTTC.